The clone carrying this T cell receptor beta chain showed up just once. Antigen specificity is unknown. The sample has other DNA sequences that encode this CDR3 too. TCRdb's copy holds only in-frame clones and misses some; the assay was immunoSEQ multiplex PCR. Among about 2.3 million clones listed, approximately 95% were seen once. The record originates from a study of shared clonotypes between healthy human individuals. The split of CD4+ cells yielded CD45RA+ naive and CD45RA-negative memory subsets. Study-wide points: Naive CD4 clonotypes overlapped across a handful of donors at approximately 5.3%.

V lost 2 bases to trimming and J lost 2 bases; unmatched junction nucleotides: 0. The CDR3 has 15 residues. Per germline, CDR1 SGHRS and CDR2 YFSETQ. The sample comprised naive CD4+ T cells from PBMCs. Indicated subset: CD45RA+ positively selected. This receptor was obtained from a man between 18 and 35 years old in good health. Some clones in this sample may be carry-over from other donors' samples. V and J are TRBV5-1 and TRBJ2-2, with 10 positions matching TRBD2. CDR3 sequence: CASSLLAGNTGELFF. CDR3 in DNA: TGCGCCAGCAGCTTACTAGCGGGAAACACCGGGGAGCTGTTTTTT.